The clone carrying this T cell receptor (beta chain) was observed at least ten times. Its target is not known. Whole-study results and caveats: In terms of TCR gene usage, tumor memory CD4+ T cells clustered together with blood and lymph node memory CD4+ cells, as well as with lymph node naive CD4+ cells.

Germline assignment: CDR1 SQVTM and CDR2 ANQGSEA. The CDR3 sequence is 13 residues long. TCRdb called the 5' RACE reads again in MiXCR, with one record for every CDR3 protein. The data show 50,000 to 80,000 distinct CDR3 sequences, approximately 23% seen once. The TCR was taken from a female donor with breast cancer. The sequencing sample was made of memory CD4+ T cells sorted from a lymph node. Subset: memory CD4+ T cells, CD4+CD45RO+CD25-. The J gene is TRBJ1-1, the V gene TRBV29-1, with D possibly matching TRBD1 (5 bases). The CDR3 is CSIRGGLNTEAFF. For the CDR3, the DNA is TGCAGTATTAGGGGCGGTTTAAACACTGAAGCTTTCTTT.